Following are 2 T cell receptor beta chains from one sample sequenced in a study of beta chain features in type 1 diabetes. Points from the study as a whole: Shorter TCRB CDR3s, moderately but significantly so, marked every one of the four CD4+ subsets in Type 1 diabetes patients.

The antigens these receptors bind are not known. The entirety of the isolated RNA underwent reverse transcription, so expressed TCRB transcripts were sequenced. TCRdb keeps only in-frame clones here, not all; method: immunoSEQ multiplex PCR. The sample has 300,000 to 400,000 clones; roughly 9% are singletons. Sequencing was performed on central memory CD4+ T cells from blood. The receptors originated from a man in his thirties or forties with type 1 diabetes.

This clone was recorded at least ten times. The chain combines TRBV4-3 with TRBJ2-1; the D gene is possibly TRBD2 (5 bases). V was cut by 1 base and J by 0 bases, with 13 bases left in between. From germline, CDR1 is LGHNA and CDR2 YSLEER. The CDR3 has 17 amino acids. CDR3 residues: CASSQAPLGSSYNEQFF. The CDR3 region has the DNA TGCGCCAGCAGCCAAGCCCCCCTTGGGAGCTCCTACAATGAGCAGTTCTTC.

In its sample, this clone was seen a few times. The chain carries TRBV4-2 and TRBJ2-7; D is tentatively TRBD1 or TRBD2 (6 bases each). The length of the CDR3 is 15 residues. V was pared by 1 base and J by 3 bases, with 13 bases between. CDR1 is LGHNA, CDR2 YNFKEQ, per germline. The CDR3 protein is CASSQGGGRSYEQYF. The DNA of the CDR3 is TGTGCCAGCAGCCAAGGTGGGGGGCGAAGCTACGAGCAGTACTTC.